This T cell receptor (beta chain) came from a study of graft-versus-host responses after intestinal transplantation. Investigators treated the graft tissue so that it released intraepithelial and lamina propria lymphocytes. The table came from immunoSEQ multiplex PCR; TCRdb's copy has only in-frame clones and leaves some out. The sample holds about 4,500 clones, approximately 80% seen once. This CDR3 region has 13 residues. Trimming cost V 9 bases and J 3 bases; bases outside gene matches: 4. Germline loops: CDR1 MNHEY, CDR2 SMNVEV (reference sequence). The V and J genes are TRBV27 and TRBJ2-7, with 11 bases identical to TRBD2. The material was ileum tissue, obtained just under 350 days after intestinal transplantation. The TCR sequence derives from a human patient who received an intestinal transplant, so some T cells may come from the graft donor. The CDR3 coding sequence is TGTGCCAGTATCGGGACTAGCGGCTACGAGCAGTACTTC. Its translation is CASIGTSGYEQYF.